This T cell receptor beta chain was recorded in a study of CD8 T cells in Susac syndrome. Study-wide points: No clonal expansion appeared among CD4+ T cells in Susac patients.

Details on this clonotype: Antigen: not known.

RNA was extracted with the RNeasy kit, and a quantity of roughly 0.45 to 1 ug was reverse transcribed using random hexamers. TCRdb re-called the immunoSEQ multiplex PCR reads with MiXCR, one entry per CDR3 protein. This sample has 240,000 or so distinct CDR3 sequences, with about 96% found just once. Sequencing targeted TCR beta in blood CD8+ and CD4+ T cells. Patients with Susac syndrome met the recently defined diagnostic criteria for definite or probable disease. Material for sequencing was CD4+ T cells from PBMCs. The TCR originated in a human donor with Susac syndrome.

The CDR3 loop reads CASSPQGLAGDHPDTQYF. The CDR3 coding sequence is TGTGCCAGCAGCCCACAAGGACTAGCGGGAGACCATCCAGATACGCAGTATTTT. This chain connects TRBV11-3 to TRBJ2-3; 13 bases fit TRBD2. V dropped 5 bases and J dropped 4; count of bases not matched to a gene: 12. CDR1 is SGHNT and CDR2 is YENEEA in the germline V gene. The CDR3 extends over 18 amino acids.